Presented here are 10 T cell receptor beta chains from one specimen sequenced in a study of blood T cells in healthy people across ages. For the second PCR, which ran for about 6 to 11 cycles, a sample-barcoded 5' primer and a J-beta primer mix were used. TCRdb re-called the 5' RACE reads through MiXCR, storing one row per CDR3 protein. This sample carries about 2 million distinct CDR3 sequences, roughly 50% of them seen once, and the ten largest clones take approximately 2.1%. Material: blood. These receptors came from a woman aged 40 to 50 in good health.

This clonotype has at least ten counts. The CDR3 reads CASSLGGADYGYTF. DNA of the CDR3: TGTGCCAGCAGCTTAGGCGGGGCTGACTATGGCTACACCTTC. The chain recombines TRBV7-9 with TRBJ1-2, with a possible D match to TRBD1 (5 bases). CDR3 length: 14 amino acids. Germline CDR1 reads SEHNR; CDR2 reads FQNEAQ (reference sequence). Trimming took 1 base from V and 3 from J, leaving 9 bases between them. Full variable domain (outside the CDR3, taken from reference TRBV7-9 and TRBJ1-2): DTGVSQNPRHKITKRGQNVTFRCDPISEHNRLYWYRQTLGQGPEFLTYFQNEAQLEKSRLLSDRFSAERPKGSFSTLEIQRTEQGDSAMYLCASSLGGADYGYTFGSGTRLTVV.

The table lists this clonotype with a few counts. V and J are TRBV20-1 and TRBJ1-5; 7 bases match TRBD1. CDR3 length equals 14 residues. CDR1 and CDR2 from the germline V gene are DFQATT and SNEGSKA (reference sequence). The ends lost 6 bases at V and 1 base at J; junction bases unmatched: 6. The CDR3, as DNA: TGCAGTGCACCGGGACAGATGAGCAATCAGCCCCAGCATTTT. Translated: CSAPGQMSNQPQHF.

This clonotype has just a few counts. This chain uses TRBV7-9 with TRBJ1-2; 8 bases match TRBD1. The CDR3 is 14 amino acids. With 7 bases clipped from V and 4 bases from J, the junction kept 8 bases outside the gene matches. Germline V CDR1 and CDR2: SEHNR, FQNEAQ (reference sequence). CDR3 protein: CASIRQGIGYGYTF. The DNA for the CDR3 is TGTGCCAGCATCCGACAGGGGATTGGCTATGGCTACACCTTC.

The gene calls are TRBV6-2 or TRBV6-3 and TRBJ2-1, with TRBD2 matching 13 bases. V was pared by 6 bases and J by 7 bases, with 18 bases of the junction left unmatched. In germline, CDR1 is MNHEY, CDR2 SVGEGT. This CDR3 is built from 19 residues. DNA for the CDR3: TGTGCCAGCAGACCCCTTACGTCGACTAGCGGGGGGCGTATGAATGAGCAGTTCTTC. Its protein is CASRPLTSTSGGRMNEQFF.

The CDR3 coding sequence is TGTGCCAGCAGTTATTGGGGGACAGGAGACAATGAGCAGTTCTTC. Residues: CASSYWGTGDNEQFF. The genes are TRBV6-2 or TRBV6-3 and TRBJ2-1, with TRBD1 matching over 8 bases. The CDR3 has 15 amino acids. Unmatched junction bases numbered 6, after V lost 3 bases and J lost 5 bases. CDR1 is MNHEY and CDR2 is SVGEGT in the germline V gene.

A few counts support this clonotype. CDR3 protein: CASNQQLPIYGYTF. The CDR3 coding sequence is TGTGCCAGCAACCAACAGCTGCCGATTTATGGCTACACCTTC. J is TRBJ1-2 and V is TRBV2; no clear D. Trimming took off 7 bases at V and 5 bases at J, with 17 bases between the two ends. Per germline, CDR1 SNHLY and CDR2 FYNNEI. This CDR3 spans 14 amino acids.

V gene TRBV28 combines with J gene TRBJ2-5, with 10 bases lining up with TRBD2. Germline V CDR1 and CDR2: MDHEN, SYDVKM. Losses at the gene ends were 6 bases for V and 2 bases for J; bases not matched to a gene: 18. This CDR3 has 19 residues. The CDR3 DNA is TGTGCCAGCAGCTTGGGATTCCTAGCGGGGGCCCGTGTGCAAGAGACCCAGTACTTC. Its protein is CASSLGFLAGARVQETQYF.

The V call is TRBV28, the J call TRBJ2-7, with TRBD1 matching over 8 bases. The end of the DNA fits TRBJ2-5 better, so the J call may be wrong. This CDR3 has 17 amino acids. Germline CDR1 MDHEN, CDR2 SYDVKM. The CDR3 coding sequence is TGTGCCAGCAGCCCTGCCAGGGGGCGCAATCTACAGGAGACCCAGTACTTC. This sequence encodes CASSPARGRNLQETQYF.

This CDR3 is CASSEGFQAREDEQFF. The CDR3 DNA reads TGTGCCAGCAGTGAGGGGTTTCAGGCTCGGGAGGATGAGCAGTTCTTC. The J gene is TRBJ2-1, the V gene TRBV12-3 or TRBV12-4; TRBD2 agrees at 7 bases. With 5 bases clipped from V and 8 bases from J, the junction kept 15 bases outside the gene matches. The CDR3 spans 16 residues.

This chain joins TRBV20-1 and TRBJ2-1; 16 nucleotides agree with TRBD2. The better agreement between TRBJ2-7 and the DNA end casts doubt on the J call. The CDR3 loop spans 19 amino acids. Looked up from germline, CDR1 is DFQATT and CDR2 is SNEGSKA (reference sequence). CDR3 amino acids: CSARWGLAGGITYYNEQYF. The CDR3 DNA follows: TGCAGTGCTAGATGGGGACTAGCGGGGGGGATCACCTATTACAATGAGCAGTACTTC.